This T cell receptor beta chain was recovered during a study of T cells in Graves' hyperthyroidism and ophthalmopathy (dated by TCRdb to about 2019). General notes on the study: TCR V-J signatures able to tell the groups apart were searched for in a discovery cohort of approximately 95 patients, of whom 43 had Graves' ophthalmopathy and 55 to 60 had stable Graves' hyperthyroidism. After sampling, hyperthyroidism patients received methimazole starting at 30 mg daily, and ophthalmopathy patients received high-dose intravenous methylprednisolone. The 75 to 100 discovery patients were randomly split 7:3 into training and test sets. According to the paper, TCR Vbeta CDR3 sequencing was carried out on about 140 peripheral blood samples, which came from some 41 ophthalmopathy, under 85 hyperthyroidism and roughly 17 progressor patients. Prospective prediction of ophthalmopathy was tested in an independent validation cohort of 18 to 20 hyperthyroidism patients and around 16 patients who later progressed to ophthalmopathy. In six Graves' hyperthyroidism patients, the study also compared T-cell repertoires from thyroid tissue with T-cell repertoires from blood.

The TCR beta CDR3 regions were amplified from the RNA transcripts. The first round of RT-PCR for the TCR CDR3 was performed with the HTBI primer set and the Qiagen OneStep RT-PCR kit. A second multiplex PCR round built the libraries, followed by size selection and purification. Paired-end sequencing of the libraries was performed with 100 bp reads on an Illumina HiSeq2000. The authors' pipeline ran thus. SOAPnuke was used to process the raw data, removing reads that contained adapters or uncalled bases, had a mean Phred below 15, or lacked an exact match to the constant primer or identifier. High-quality paired reads were merged using COPE v1.2.5, and each unique nucleotide sequence was defined as a clonotype. MiTCR v1.1 was used to align the clonotypes against IMGT TRBV, TRBD and TRBJ reference segments. Analysis was restricted to V-J combinations with a frequency above 0.0001, which covered 99.2% of repertoires. A TCS score was defined as the ratio of F50 (clonal expansion) to E x V (chaos), with BLOSUM62-based TCRdist applied between CDR3 peptides within each V-J. Welch's t-statistics and random forest reduced 500 to 550 V-J features to 13, which were used in a naive Bayes classifier (R e1071). The Morisita-Horn index was used to measure how similar the thyroid and blood repertoires were. Starting from the raw public reads, TCRdb applied fastp trimming at Q25, assembled clones with MiXCR and retained in-frame beta chains. Every distinct CDR3 protein forms one entry, paired with its most common genes and DNA. TCRdb's processing, not the authors', yielded these V and J calls. The sample includes 500,000 to 600,000 distinct CDR3 sequences, with 35% to 55% observed a single time. The top ten hold 15% to 20% of the sample.

Here is what the overall study found, with its caveats: A model built on a 13 V-J signature distinguished ophthalmopathy from stable hyperthyroidism, reaching around 87% sensitivity and about 81% specificity in cross-validation and 80%/75% in testing. Sample size was not statistically predetermined, and investigators were not blinded to group allocation. Most expanded thyroid clonotypes (frequency above 0.001) were also detected in blood, a finding suggesting that blood repertoires may reflect thyroid immune responses. In validation, the model predicted progression to ophthalmopathy a median of approximately 6.6 months before onset, with over 60% sensitivity and about 72% specificity.

Any patient with an uncontrolled infection, another autoimmune disease, pregnancy or lactation was excluded. Diagnoses were based on clinical symptoms, serum thyroxine and TRAb, thyroid ultrasound and orbital computed tomography. Total RNA was extracted using Trizol reagent, and RNA quality was assessed on an Agilent 2100 Bioanalyzer. This clonotype came up many times. What this receptor recognizes is not known. Base quality data are lacking; no much larger clone is found one base away. The clonotype was recovered from an adult woman with Graves' disease, either hyperthyroidism or ophthalmopathy (not recorded which). Sample: peripheral blood or thyroid tissue (not recorded which).

The nucleotides are TGCAGTGCTAGATGGCTACAAGAGACCCAGTACTTC. This is translated as CSARWLQETQYF. The chain was built from TRBV20-1 and TRBJ2-5; too little of a D gene remains to name it. The junction carries 6 bases between V and J, which are trimmed by 2 bases and 2 bases respectively. The CDR1 and CDR2 encoded by the germline V gene (reference sequence) are DFQATT and SNEGSKA. From the cysteine through the phenylalanine, the CDR3 covers 12 amino acids. The retained sequence is limited to the CDR3, 36 bases, with the frame set at the first base.